This T cell receptor (beta chain) is from a study of technical replicates of blood from a few donors (dated by TCRdb to the late 2010s). The receptor library was made with the immunoSEQ multiplex PCR assay. As stored in TCRdb, this immuneACCESS dataset retains in-frame rearrangements with V and J assigned. A fraction of the clones does not appear; measured against another copy, unresolved V genes explain less than half of the discrepancy, and the remainder lacks a known reason. Across this sample there are tens of thousands of clones, with around nine tenths seen only once. The ten largest clones take up about 3.6% of the sample. As for this clone: Its antigen remains undetermined. Base quality data are lacking; no much larger clone is found one base away.

V loses 0 bases of germline sequence and J loses 0 bases, and the interval between the two ends is 10 bases. Spanning cysteine to phenylalanine, the CDR3 consists of 16 amino acids. The sequence is cut down to CDR3 DNA, 48 bases in frame from base 1. From a lookup of the germline V gene, CDR1 and CDR2 are SGHRS and YFSETQ. The V gene is TRBV5-1 and the J gene is TRBJ1-3, with a weak D call of TRBD1 (5 bases match). The source material was PBMCs. This clonotype originated in a human donor in good health. Some clones in this sample may be carry-over from other donors' samples. CDR3 region: CASSLETVRSGNTIYF. The nucleotide sequence reads TGCGCCAGCAGCTTGGAGACAGTTCGCTCTGGAAACACCATATATTTT.